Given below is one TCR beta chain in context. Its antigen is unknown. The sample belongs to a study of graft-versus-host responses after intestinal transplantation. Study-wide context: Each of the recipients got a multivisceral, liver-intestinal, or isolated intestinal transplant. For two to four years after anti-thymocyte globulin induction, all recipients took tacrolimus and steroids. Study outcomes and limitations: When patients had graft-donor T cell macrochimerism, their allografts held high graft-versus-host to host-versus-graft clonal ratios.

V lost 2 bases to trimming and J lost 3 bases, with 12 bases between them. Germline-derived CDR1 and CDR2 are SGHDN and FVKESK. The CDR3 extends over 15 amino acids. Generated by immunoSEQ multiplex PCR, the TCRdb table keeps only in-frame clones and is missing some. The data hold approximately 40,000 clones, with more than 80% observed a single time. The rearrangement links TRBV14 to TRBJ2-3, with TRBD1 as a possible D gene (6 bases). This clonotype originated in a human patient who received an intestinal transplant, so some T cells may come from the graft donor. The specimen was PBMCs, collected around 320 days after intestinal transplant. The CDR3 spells CASSQTGLRTDTQYF. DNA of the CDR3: TGTGCCAGCAGCCAAACAGGGTTGCGGACAGATACGCAGTATTTT.